This T cell receptor beta chain was captured by sequencing in a study of circulating CD8 cells and anti-PD-1 response in melanoma. Study-level background: Response groups: complete/partial responders versus stable/progressive non-responders. Study-level points and caveats: Expanded sorted subsets were checked for tumor reactivity using peptides.

This clonotype counts as large. The antigen remains undetermined. Using around 14 ng of total RNA, TCR libraries were made with the QIAseq Immune Repertoire TCR panel. One entry per CDR3 protein results from TCRdb running MiXCR on the reads. The data show hundreds of distinct CDR3 sequences, under 6% seen once. Sorting of live CD3+CD8+TCRalphabeta+ cells by PD-1 and/or TIGIT gave four subsets. CDR3 size: 15 residues. The trim removed 5 bases at V and 2 bases at J, leaving 2 bases unmatched. Germline V gene lookup returns CDR1 LGHDT and CDR2 YNNKEL (reference sequence). The TCR was taken from a human donor with melanoma. The chain links TRBV3-1 to TRBJ2-1; 11 nucleotides align to TRBD2. The material sequenced was CD8+ T cells from PBMCs, taken at baseline or after one month of anti-PD-1 therapy (not recorded which). CDR3 amino acids: CASSKLAGAYNEQFF. CDR3 nucleotide sequence: TGTGCCAGCAGCAAACTAGCGGGGGCCTACAATGAGCAGTTCTTC.